The rows below give T cell receptor beta chains drawn from one sample of a study of tumor-infiltrating lymphocytes in primary liver carcinoma. Using its own MiXCR run on the multiplex PCR reads, TCRdb lists one record per CDR3 protein. The table lists tens of thousands of distinct CDR3 sequences, roughly 77% of them singletons. Sequenced material: liver tumor tissue from sampling region 3. The source is a woman aged 25 to 39 with primary liver carcinoma and hepatitis B virus infection. Both conserved end residues are part of each CDR3. The order of the fields is clone size, J gene, D gene, V gene, CDR3 protein, CDR3 DNA. A D gene is named only where the DNA matches it firmly. The size entry is marked missing in some rows and otherwise reads once, few, many or a size class.

clone_size: NA; j_call: TRBJ2-1; d_call: NA; v_call: TRBV4-3; cdr3_aa: CASRQDAGSSYIEQFF; cdr3_nt: TGCGCCAGCAGACAAGATGCGGGAAGCTCTTACATTGAGCAGTTCTTC
clone_size: once; j_call: TRBJ2-1; d_call: TRBD2; v_call: TRBV20-1; cdr3_aa: CSARDFRGTSGSFEQFF; cdr3_nt: TGCAGTGCTAGGGACTTCCGGGGGACTAGCGGGAGCTTTGAGCAGTTCTTC
clone_size: NA; j_call: TRBJ1-2; d_call: NA; v_call: TRBV6-1; cdr3_aa: CASSERSLVLRSSYGYTF; cdr3_nt: TGTGCCAGCAGTGAGCGGTCCCTGGTCCTTAGATCTAGCTATGGCTACACCTTC
clone_size: NA; j_call: TRBJ1-1; d_call: NA; v_call: TRBV11-2; cdr3_aa: CTNSARDGGRKRWSNTEAFF; cdr3_nt: TGTACCAACAGCGCTCGGGACGGGGGGCGCAAGAGGTGGAGTAACACTGAAGCTTTCTTT
clone_size: NA; j_call: TRBJ2-3; d_call: NA; v_call: TRBV11-2; cdr3_aa: CDSSLGLPTDTRYF; cdr3_nt: TGTGACAGCAGCTTGGGACTGCCCACAGATACGCGGTATTTT
clone_size: NA; j_call: TRBJ2-1; d_call: NA; v_call: TRBV11-2; cdr3_aa: CASRVTSWRAGNDKFF; cdr3_nt: TGTGCCAGCAGGGTTACTAGCTGGAGGGCCGGCAATGACAAGTTCTTC
clone_size: NA; j_call: TRBJ2-7; d_call: TRBD2; v_call: TRBV11-2; cdr3_aa: CASSQTSGSVEQYF; cdr3_nt: TGTGCCAGCAGCCAGACTAGCGGTAGTGTTGAGCAGTACTTC
clone_size: NA; j_call: TRBJ2-2; d_call: TRBD1; v_call: TRBV7-3; cdr3_aa: CASSDDTGERFF; cdr3_nt: TGTGCCAGCAGCGACGACACAGGGGAGCGGTTTTTT
clone_size: NA; j_call: TRBJ2-3; d_call: NA; v_call: TRBV6-6; cdr3_aa: CASSYGRDAQYF; cdr3_nt: TGTGCCAGCAGTTACGGACGGGATGCGCAGTACTTT
clone_size: NA; j_call: TRBJ2-2; d_call: NA; v_call: TRBV4-3; cdr3_aa: CTSSQGHSVGTEELFF; cdr3_nt: TGCACCAGCAGCCAAGGGCATAGCGTCGGCACCGAGGAGCTATTTTTT
clone_size: NA; j_call: TRBJ1-1; d_call: NA; v_call: TRBV11-2; cdr3_aa: CASSLLGMNTEAFF; cdr3_nt: TGTGCCAGCAGCTTATTGGGGATGAACACTGAAGCTTTCTTT
clone_size: NA; j_call: TRBJ2-3; d_call: NA; v_call: TRBV11-2; cdr3_aa: CASRLTAYSTDTQYF; cdr3_nt: TGTGCCAGCAGGCTGACGGCGTATAGCACAGATACGCAGTATTTT
clone_size: medium-sized; j_call: TRBJ2-5; d_call: NA; v_call: TRBV10-2; cdr3_aa: CASSEWAGVQETQYF; cdr3_nt: TGCGCCAGCAGTGAGTGGGCAGGGGTTCAAGAGACCCAGTACTTC
clone_size: many; j_call: TRBJ2-3; d_call: TRBD2; v_call: TRBV6-2/TRBV6-3; cdr3_aa: CASSWGLANTQYF; cdr3_nt: TGTGCCAGCAGCTGGGGACTAGCGAATACGCAGTATTTT
clone_size: once; j_call: TRBJ1-3; d_call: NA; v_call: TRBV6-1; cdr3_aa: CESIRADSGNTIYF; cdr3_nt: TGTGAAAGCATCAGGGCAGACTCTGGCAACACCATATATTTT
clone_size: many; j_call: TRBJ2-7; d_call: NA; v_call: TRBV28; cdr3_aa: CASKSFGSSYEQYF; cdr3_nt: TGTGCCAGCAAAAGCTTTGGGAGCTCCTACGAGCAGTACTTC
clone_size: NA; j_call: TRBJ1-3; d_call: NA; v_call: TRBV11-2; cdr3_aa: CASSLEVGLRNTIYF; cdr3_nt: TGTGCCAGCAGCTTAGAAGTCGGTCTAAGAAACACCATATATTTT
clone_size: once; j_call: TRBJ1-1; d_call: TRBD1; v_call: TRBV11-2; cdr3_aa: CASGARDRGCKTWSNTEAFF; cdr3_nt: TGTGCCAGCGGCGCTCGGGACAGGGGGTGCAAGACTTGGAGTAACACTGAAGCTTTCTTT
clone_size: NA; j_call: TRBJ2-1; d_call: TRBD2; v_call: TRBV29-1; cdr3_aa: CSVEPGGSGNEQFF; cdr3_nt: TGCAGCGTTGAACCGGGAGGATCCGGCAATGAACAGTTCTTC
clone_size: NA; j_call: TRBJ2-2; d_call: TRBD2; v_call: TRBV4-2; cdr3_aa: CASSQATGRGTGELLF; cdr3_nt: TGTGCCAGCAGCCAGGCCACCGGGAGGGGCACCGGGGAGCTGCTTTTT
clone_size: medium-sized; j_call: TRBJ1-2; d_call: TRBD1; v_call: TRBV4-1; cdr3_aa: CASSPPGQPYGYTF; cdr3_nt: TGCGCCAGCAGCCCGCCGGGACAGCCTTATGGCTACACCTTC
clone_size: once; j_call: TRBJ2-7; d_call: NA; v_call: TRBV11-2; cdr3_aa: CASSYGERTSGCEEYF; cdr3_nt: TGTGCCAGCAGCTACGGCGAGAGGACCTCGGGATGTGAGGAGTACTTC
clone_size: NA; j_call: TRBJ1-1; d_call: TRBD1; v_call: TRBV11-2; cdr3_aa: CASGTRDRGRKSWSNTEAFF; cdr3_nt: TGTGCCAGCGGCACTCGGGACAGGGGGCGCAAGAGCTGGAGTAACACTGAAGCTTTCTTT
clone_size: NA; j_call: TRBJ2-5; d_call: NA; v_call: TRBV28; cdr3_aa: CANSAIGRWETQYF; cdr3_nt: TGTGCCAACAGTGCGATTGGGCGATGGGAGACCCAGTACTTC
clone_size: NA; j_call: TRBJ2-7; d_call: NA; v_call: TRBV6-1; cdr3_aa: CASSAPDRVSYEQYF; cdr3_nt: TGTGCCAGCAGTGCTCCGGACAGAGTCTCCTACGAGCAGTACTTC
clone_size: NA; j_call: TRBJ2-5; d_call: NA; v_call: TRBV6-1; cdr3_aa: CASGTRFWVTQYF; cdr3_nt: TGTGCCAGCGGCACCCGGTTTTGGGTGACCCAGTACTTC
clone_size: NA; j_call: TRBJ2-3; d_call: TRBD2; v_call: TRBV11-2; cdr3_aa: CASSLNLSGLAGEGTDTQYF; cdr3_nt: TGTGCCAGCAGCTTAAATCTAAGTGGGTTAGCGGGAGAAGGGACAGATACGCAGTATTTT
clone_size: many; j_call: TRBJ2-2; d_call: TRBD2; v_call: TRBV12-3/TRBV12-4; cdr3_aa: CAGSQGLAGRGELFF; cdr3_nt: TGTGCCGGCAGTCAGGGACTAGCGGGACGTGGGGAGCTGTTTTTT
clone_size: NA; j_call: TRBJ1-1; d_call: TRBD1; v_call: TRBV11-2; cdr3_aa: CTSSARDRGRKRWRITEAFF; cdr3_nt: TGTACCAGCAGCGCTCGGGACAGGGGGCGCAAGAGGTGGAGGATCACTGAAGCTTTCTTT
clone_size: NA; j_call: TRBJ2-3; d_call: TRBD2; v_call: TRBV11-2; cdr3_aa: CASSLRGLAGLTVHTDTHYF; cdr3_nt: TGTGCCAGCAGCTTAAGGGGCCTAGCGGGATTGACAGTCCACACAGATACGCACTATTTT
clone_size: NA; j_call: TRBJ2-1; d_call: NA; v_call: TRBV4-1; cdr3_aa: CASSQDSAVYLELFF; cdr3_nt: TGCGCCAGCAGCCAAGATTCGGCAGTGTACCTTGAGTTGTTCTTC
clone_size: NA; j_call: TRBJ2-1; d_call: NA; v_call: TRBV6-2/TRBV6-3; cdr3_aa: CASSSTEGYNEQFF; cdr3_nt: TGTGCCAGCAGTTCAACCGAAGGCTACAATGAACAGTTCTTC
clone_size: NA; j_call: TRBJ2-1; d_call: TRBD2; v_call: TRBV7-8; cdr3_aa: CASSLIPGLAEKEQLF; cdr3_nt: TGTGCCAGCAGCTTAATCCCGGGACTAGCAGAGAAGGAGCAGCTCTTC
clone_size: NA; j_call: TRBJ2-7; d_call: NA; v_call: TRBV11-1; cdr3_aa: CACSWGGTRTYEQYF; cdr3_nt: TGTGCATGCAGCTGGGGCGGGACGAGGACCTACGAGCAGTACTTC
clone_size: NA; j_call: TRBJ2-1; d_call: NA; v_call: TRBV30; cdr3_aa: CAWTPSQGGKVLFGYNERFF; cdr3_nt: TGTGCCTGGACCCCCTCCCAGGGCGGGAAAGTTTTGTTCGGCTACAATGAGCGGTTCTTC
clone_size: many; j_call: TRBJ1-5; d_call: TRBD1; v_call: TRBV6-5; cdr3_aa: CASSQRQGSCQPQHF; cdr3_nt: TGTGCCAGCAGCCAGAGACAGGGGAGTTGTCAGCCCCAGCATTTT
clone_size: few; j_call: TRBJ1-1; d_call: NA; v_call: TRBV6-1; cdr3_aa: CASSDMTLNTEAFF; cdr3_nt: TGTGCCAGCAGTGACATGACATTGAACACTGAAGCCTTCTTT
clone_size: large; j_call: TRBJ2-7; d_call: NA; v_call: TRBV12-3/TRBV12-4; cdr3_aa: CASLQSGTQGYEQYF; cdr3_nt: TGTGCCAGCCTACAATCCGGTACACAGGGTTACGAGCAGTACTTC
clone_size: NA; j_call: TRBJ2-1; d_call: TRBD2; v_call: TRBV12-5; cdr3_aa: CANGTGTTHMDEQFF; cdr3_nt: TGTGCTAATGGGACCGGGACTACGCATATGGATGAGCAGTTCTTC